These 23 T cell receptor beta chains came from one sample sequenced in a study of cytomegalovirus exposure and HLA in healthy donors. In the PCR, 60 Vbeta and 13 Jbeta primers were used. Profiling relied on immunoSEQ multiplex PCR, and the TCRdb table lists in-frame clones only, not all of them. The repertoire has roughly 100,000 clones, just over 75% of them found once; the top ten carry about 7.5%. Sequenced sample: PBMCs. The source is a man aged 35 to 55 in good health and CMV-seropositive.

With regard to this clone: Other DNA sequences in this sample translate to the same CDR3. The CDR3 DNA reads as TGCAGCGGAGGACTGAACTACAATGAGCAGTTCTTC. This encodes CSGGLNYNEQFF. The chain couples TRBV29-1 to TRBJ2-1, with D maybe TRBD2 (5 bases). V shed 7 bases and J shed 3 bases, with 10 bases lying between them. Per germline, CDR1 SQVTM and CDR2 ANQGSEA. The CDR3 extends over 12 amino acids.

The chain joins TRBV30 to TRBJ2-7; TRBD1 matches at 8 bases. The CDR3 is made up of 14 amino acids. Germline loops: CDR1 GTSNPN, CDR2 SVGIG (reference sequence). Trimming removed 2 bases from V and 7 bases from J; junction bases left unmatched: 10. CDR3: CAWSPKDRGWEQYF. As DNA, the CDR3 is TGTGCCTGGAGTCCCAAAGACAGGGGTTGGGAGCAGTACTTC.

This clone was recorded a few times. The V gene is TRBV19, the J gene TRBJ2-2; 9 bases match TRBD2. Per the germline V gene, CDR1 is LNHDA and CDR2 is SQIVND (reference sequence). The CDR3 is 17 residues long. V was pared by 1 base and J by 4 bases, with 7 bases of the junction left unmatched. The CDR3: CASSIAGGGAGTGELFF. The CDR3 nucleotides read TGTGCCAGTAGTATAGCTGGCGGGGGGGCAGGCACCGGGGAGCTGTTTTTT.

This clone was seen a handful of times. The chain has TRBV19 and TRBJ1-5, with 8 nucleotides matching TRBD1. The junction had 7 bases not matched to a gene; V was cut back by 3 bases and J by 6 bases. Germline V gene sequence: CDR1 LNHDA, CDR2 SQIVND (reference sequence). CDR3 size: 15 residues. The CDR3 protein is CASSMRQGFGQPQHF. CDR3 in DNA: TGTGCCAGTAGTATGCGACAGGGGTTCGGTCAGCCCCAGCATTTT.

The gene calls are TRBV19 and TRBJ2-1; 12 bases match TRBD2. CDR1 is LNHDA and CDR2 is SQIVND in the germline V gene (reference sequence). The V gene end was trimmed by 6 bases and the J gene end by 4 bases; junction bases not matched to a gene: 7. This CDR3 region has 16 residues. The CDR3 sequence: CASSQTGLAGYNEQFF. The DNA of the CDR3 is TGTGCCAGTAGCCAGACGGGACTAGCGGGTTACAATGAGCAGTTCTTC.

The chain carries TRBV7-9 and TRBJ2-1; 9 nucleotides match TRBD2. Germline V gene sequence: CDR1 SEHNR, CDR2 FQNEAQ (reference sequence). With 1 base clipped from V and 7 bases from J, the junction kept 5 bases outside the gene matches. CDR3 length: 15 residues. CDR3 sequence reads: CASSLVVAGVNEQFF. CDR3 coding DNA: TGTGCCAGCAGCTTAGTCGTAGCGGGGGTGAATGAGCAGTTCTTC.

The chain combines TRBV10-3 with TRBJ2-6; TRBD1 aligns across 11 bases. The CDR3 is 17 residues long. Germline V lookup: CDR1 ENHRY, CDR2 SYGVKD. V was clipped by 6 bases and J by 2 bases; unmatched bases: 6. The CDR3 bases are TGTGCCATCAGCGGGACAGGGGGGAATACTGGGGCCAACGTCCTGACTTTC. Protein: CAISGTGGNTGANVLTF.

The chain is built from TRBV5-3 and TRBJ2-7, with TRBD2 matching over 12 bases. TRBV5-3 is known as an ORF, though its function is uncertain. This CDR3 has 15 amino acids. V lost 0 bases to trimming and J lost 3 bases; unmatched junction nucleotides: 1. DNA for the CDR3: TGTGCCAGAAGCTTGGTGGGACTAGCGGGCTACGAGCAGTACTTC. Its protein product is CARSLVGLAGYEQYF.

The rearrangement joins TRBV4-3 to TRBJ2-1; TRBD2 is a possible D gene (5 bases). The CDR3 runs to 15 residues. Germline-derived CDR1 and CDR2 are LGHNA and YSLEER. V was shortened by 0 bases and J by 8 bases, with 14 bases between the two germline ends. Written as DNA, the CDR3 is TGCGCCAGCAGCCAAGAGGAAGCGGCCTGGTATGAGCAGTTCTTC. Amino acid sequence: CASSQEEAAWYEQFF.

The rearrangement uses TRBV11-2 and TRBJ1-3; no clear D. CDR1 is SGHAT and CDR2 is FQNNGV in the germline V gene. This CDR3 spans 12 amino acids. The V and J ends lost 0 bases and 8 bases respectively, with 5 bases between them. The CDR3: CASSLELDTIYF. The CDR3 DNA reads TGTGCCAGCAGCTTAGAATTAGACACCATATATTTT.

Note on this clone: One end of the junction is discordant with germline, which a read error may explain. The chain combines TRBV4-3 with TRBJ2-7; 7 positions match TRBD1. The CDR3 sequence is 13 residues long. Germline V gene data show CDR1 as LGHNA and CDR2 as YSLEER. The CDR3 is CASSQEMTGPLVF. The CDR3 nucleotides read TGCGCCAGCAGCCAAGAGATGACAGGGCCCCTCGTATTC.

This clone showed up just a few times. The chain joins TRBV30 to TRBJ2-7; 12 positions match TRBD2. The CDR3 covers 13 residues. The V segment lost 5 bases and the J segment 4 bases; nucleotides outside the gene matches: 3. CDR1 and CDR2 (germline): GTSNPN, SVGIG (reference sequence). The CDR3 DNA reads as TGTGCCTGGTCTAGCGGGGGGGATTACGAGCAGTACTTC. This sequence encodes CAWSSGGDYEQYF.

J is TRBJ1-2 and V is TRBV28, with D perhaps TRBD1 (6 bases). The germline V gene encodes CDR1 MDHEN and CDR2 SYDVKM. Trimming stripped 4 bases from V and 1 base from J, with 16 bases between. This CDR3 contains 16 residues. The CDR3 coding sequence is TGTGCCAGCAGTTCGGCGGGGGCGCGTTTTAACTATGGCTACACCTTC. It is translated as CASSSAGARFNYGYTF.

The chain employs TRBV27 and TRBJ2-1; D is possibly TRBD2 (6 bases). Germline V gene lookup returns CDR1 MNHEY and CDR2 SMNVEV (reference sequence). The CDR3 is made up of 13 amino acids. Deletions cut 0 bases from V and 6 bases from J, with 6 bases between. For the CDR3, the DNA is TGTGCCAGCAGTTTATCTAGCGGCAATGAGCAGTTCTTC. Translation: CASSLSSGNEQFF.

In its sample, this clone was seen a few times. The J gene is TRBJ1-2, the V gene TRBV9; a weak D match, TRBD1 (6 bases). There are 15 residues in the CDR3. The germline V and J ends were trimmed by 0 bases and 5 bases, with 14 bases remaining between them. The germline gives CDR1 SGDLS, CDR2 YYNGEE. The CDR3 sequence is CASSVGGHGEYGYTF. The CDR3 DNA sequence: TGTGCCAGCAGCGTAGGGGGACACGGAGAGTATGGCTACACCTTC.

The chain couples TRBV25-1 to TRBJ2-7, with no clear D. Germline loops: CDR1 MGHDK, CDR2 SYGVNS. V was shortened by 6 bases and J by 0 bases, with 6 bases between the two germline ends. The CDR3 is made up of 12 amino acids. The CDR3 region has the DNA TGTGCCAGCAGGGCTAGCTCCTACGAGCAGTACTTC. Amino acid sequence: CASRASSYEQYF.

The chain carries TRBV11-1 and TRBJ2-1; 11 bases agree with TRBD2. V dropped 1 base and J dropped 4; count of bases not matched to a gene: 3. CDR1 is SGHAT and CDR2 is FQDESV in the germline V gene (reference sequence). The CDR3 consists of 16 residues. DNA of the CDR3: TGTGCCAGCAGCTTAGGGAGGACTAGCGGGTACAATGAGCAGTTCTTC. Encoded protein: CASSLGRTSGYNEQFF.

The rearrangement links TRBV7-9 to TRBJ1-2, with 7 bases fitting TRBD1. Trimming at V came to 5 bases and at J to 10 bases, leaving 7 bases not matched to a gene. Germline CDR1 reads SEHNR; CDR2 reads FQNEAQ (reference sequence). This CDR3 is built from 12 residues. CDR3 coding DNA: TGTGCCAGCAGCCTCGACAGGGTTCACTACACCTTC. Encoded protein: CASSLDRVHYTF.

This clone came up a few times. The V gene is TRBV27, the J gene TRBJ2-3, with a possible D match to TRBD2 (6 bases). Trimming removed 5 bases from V and 7 bases from J, with 16 bases in between. Germline CDR1 MNHEY, CDR2 SMNVEV (reference sequence). CDR3 length: 14 amino acids. CDR3 protein: CASSTPLLANTQYF. The CDR3 DNA follows: TGTGCCAGCAGTACCCCCCTACTAGCTAATACGCAGTATTTT.

The chain recombines TRBV5-6 with TRBJ2-3; no firm D call. The CDR3 has 16 residues. The germline V gene has CDR1 SGHDT and CDR2 YYEEEE. Trimming took 1 base from V and 1 from J, leaving 13 bases between them. CDR3 nucleotides: TGTGCCAGCAGCTTGAGGAGTACCAAGGGCACAGATACGCAGTATTTT. It yields the protein CASSLRSTKGTDTQYF.

The V and J genes are TRBV28 and TRBJ1-4, with a weak D call TRBD1 (6 bases). This CDR3 spans 14 amino acids. Germline-derived CDR1 and CDR2 are MDHEN and SYDVKM. The V gene lost 7 bases and the J gene lost 8 bases, with 17 bases spanning the gap. CDR3 protein: CASTNPDSGEKLFF. In nucleotides, the CDR3 is TGTGCCAGCACCAACCCGGACAGTGGAGAAAAACTGTTTTTT.

This clone has only one observation. V usage is TRBV10-3 and J usage is TRBJ2-5; the match to TRBD1 covers 10 bases. This CDR3 has 15 amino acids. Germline loops: CDR1 ENHRY, CDR2 SYGVKD. Trimming took 5 bases from V and 4 from J; bases not matched to a gene: 7. The CDR3 DNA follows: TGTGCCATCAGTAGCGCCGGGACAGGGGTAGAGACCCAGTACTTC. Translation gives CAISSAGTGVETQYF.

CDR3 nucleotide sequence: TGTGCCAGCAGCTTAGCGGGACAGGGTTCGAACACTGAAGCTTTCTTT. It is translated as CASSLAGQGSNTEAFF. V usage is TRBV7-8 and J usage is TRBJ1-1, with TRBD1 matching over 9 bases. V lost 0 bases, J lost 1 base, and 3 bases stayed unmatched. Germline V gene data show CDR1 as SGHVS and CDR2 as FQNEAQ. The length of the CDR3 is 16 residues.